This T cell receptor beta chain was sequenced during a study of control samples from healthy donors and cancer patients. V shed 4 bases and J shed 3 bases, with 6 bases lying between them. CDR1 is ENHRY and CDR2 is SYGVKD in the germline V gene. CDR3 length: 12 residues. Clones were sequenced by immunoSEQ multiplex PCR, and TCRdb holds only the in-frame ones, with some missing. The table records some 96,000 clones, more than 75% of them present only once. Material for sequencing was blood. The rearrangement uses TRBV10-3 and TRBJ1-1; D ambiguous. The TCR originated in a woman aged 50 to 60 in good health. This CDR3 reads CAISGGYTEAFF. As DNA, the CDR3 is TGTGCCATCAGTGGAGGGTACACTGAAGCTTTCTTT.